This TCR beta chain was captured by sequencing in a study of cytomegalovirus exposure and HLA in healthy donors (TCRdb year 2017). For context, the study as a whole: According to an earlier analysis of several hundred of the donors, 150 million to 200 million T cells yielded 117 million unique TCR beta sequences and roughly 280 Gb of sequence data. Several DR-DQ haplotypes were handled as single units for association and clustering because linkage in the cohort was strong. The genetic ancestry cluster associated with self-reported Caucasian donors included 80% to 90% of the 300 to 400 genotyped donors. The study was designed to test whether signatures of past pathogen exposure could be identified by cataloging public T cell receptors. An early release that covered about 640 HLA-typed donors contained approximately 300 gigabases of sequencing data and about 93 million unique TCR sequences. An earlier analysis of fewer than 700 of the donors applied high-throughput TCR beta sequencing to assess whether each TCR beta V gene segment acted as functional or pseudogenic. A later analysis re-examined previously published TCR beta repertoires from just over 650 donors and added high-resolution HLA genotyping to investigate patterns of TCR occurrence. A separate validation cohort of approximately 120 different subjects was used in addition to the approximately 700-subject first cohort. Typing coverage differed by locus: A, B, C, DRB1 and DQB1 were typed in about 629-640 donors, DQA1 in 522, DPA1 in 600 to 610, and DPB1 in 472. Among some 400 genotyped donors of the cohort, an average of around 250,000 unique TCR beta nucleotide sequences was sequenced per donor, of which about 18% were non-productive. HLA typing covered class I and class II loci at four-digit resolution. Using immunosequencing, the study profiled T cell repertoires from 666 subjects and related those repertoires to cytomegalovirus serostatus. In a later genetic analysis, genome-wide SNP genotypes for about three fifths of the roughly 670 donors were used, and that subset was treated as a discovery cohort. In the later analysis, no new phenotypic data were used to find candidate immune exposures; instead, reliance was placed on TCR beta sequences and their occurrence across donors. Every discovery cohort repertoire had been produced on one sequencing platform. High-throughput TCR immunosequencing, statistical association of individual TCRs with disease status, and machine learning were combined to predict cytomegalovirus infection status. Donor age, sex, ethnicity and CMV serostatus were compiled together with the repertoire data.

Broader findings and caveats from the paper: This cohort had only TCR beta chains sequenced, and the lack of alpha or paired-chain data limited which features could be detected. A further reported finding was that TCR beta sequences accurately predicted the HLA-A and HLA-B alleles for most subjects in the first cohort. In a later analysis, HLA-associated TCR beta chains showed more clonal expansion and lower generation probabilities than non-associated chains that were equally common. Correlated functional status among segregating V segments might reflect linkage disequilibrium, but an unknown experimental factor could not be ruled out. Specific HLA alleles were associated with roughly 16,000 TCR beta sequences at a false discovery rate of 0.05 in a later analysis. Because the 87-base-pair reads could not distinguish some IMGT-functional V segments, including TRBV6-2 and TRBV6-3, those segments were excluded. Strong co-occurrence of HLA alleles, especially DR and DQ, made assigning TCR associations to individual alleles difficult. In an earlier analysis of around 600 of the donors, most TCR beta V segments appeared in productive rearrangements about 90% or about 30% of the time, broadly matching IMGT annotations. It was suggested by the authors that the approach could potentially be generalized to other disease states and immunological phenotypes. A group of highly shared sequence variants was considered likely to be a technical artifact of the sequencing pipeline. Several of the top co-occurrence clusters appeared to be linked to parvovirus B19, influenza, CMV and Epstein-Barr virus, according to a later analysis. A later genetic analysis associated a missense DCLRE1C variant with V-gene and J-gene trimming of TCR beta chains, and an independent cohort replicated the association. A later analysis found that most CMV-associated TCR beta chains appeared HLA-restricted, with HLA associations seemingly driven largely by CMV exposure. Because counts were too low, some 17 rarely observed V segments, including chromosome 9 orphons, were left out of the earlier analysis of 587 of the donors. A total of 150 to 200 TCR beta chains were listed by the study as associated with cytomegalovirus. Three of the identified cytomegalovirus-associated TCR beta chains were confirmed in vitro to be specific for cytomegalovirus antigens. Most TCR sequences were observed very rarely across donors, whereas some public TCRs were present in many individuals. Because HLA typing was missing for some donors at each locus, association tests included only the typed subset. In both the original and validation cohorts, the classifier was reported to diagnose cytomegalovirus status with high specificity and sensitivity. A later analysis found that TCR association rates varied across HLA loci, with DRB1 alleles showing the most associated TCRs and HLA-C alleles the fewest. CMV serostatus was the only immune exposure information available for the cohort. Sequencing depth was assumed to be roughly uniform across donors in the presence/absence analyses, though that assumption may not hold. In a later genetic analysis, fewer N-insertions in productive TCRs were reported among donors in an Asian-associated ancestry cluster than the roughly 700-donor mean.

Library creation used the immunoSEQ multiplex PCR assay. A mixture of 60 forward primers for TCR Vbeta segments and 13 reverse primers for TCR Jbeta segments was used in the multiplex PCR. Amplification of the CDR3 region of rearranged TCR beta genes was performed with a multiplex PCR assay on genomic DNA. The amplified TCR beta libraries were sequenced on the Illumina HiSeq System as 87-base-pair reads. Per the authors' processing: A later analysis tallied 80 million to 95 million unique TCR beta chains across the 600 to 700 repertoires, and approximately 12 million of those chains were shared by two or more donors. Raw reads were error-corrected and collapsed into unique sequences with a nearest-neighbor algorithm that merged closely related sequences to remove PCR and sequencing errors. CDR3 sequences were aligned to IMGT reference sequences to assign V, D and J gene segments. For a sequence to be retained, at least a six-nucleotide match to both a V gene segment and a J gene segment was required. Rearrangements were called productive when the CDR3 lacked stop codons and stayed in frame with V and J; all others were non-productive. Following IMGT convention, CDR3 was defined as the stretch from the second conserved V-encoded cysteine up to the conserved J-encoded phenylalanine. The earlier analysis of 500 to 750 of the donors excluded any sequence lacking an unambiguous match to a single V gene segment. An earlier analysis of around 600 of the donors classified V segments as functional when productive rearrangements were above 56.7% and as segregating when the standard deviation between donors was above 5%. To diagnose cytomegalovirus status from the catalog of TCR beta chain sequences, a statistical classification framework was built. V and J gene assignment, in a later analysis, came from comparing TCR nucleotide sequences with IMGT/GENE-DB human TR gene sequences. A later analysis assigned CDR3 sequences and most-parsimonious VDJ recombination scenarios with the TCRdist pipeline. A later analysis defined each TCR beta chain by its CDR3 amino acid sequence plus V-gene family, and excluded reads lacking a unique V-gene family. As a way to deal with suspected cross-contamination and a sequencing artifact, a later analysis dropped 450 to 600 nucleotide sequences that were highly shared and had low generation probability. In a later analysis, a clonal expansion index was calculated for each public chain from normalized within-repertoire ranks of inferred template counts. A later analysis computed generation probabilities with a VDJ recombination model fitted to out-of-frame rearrangements, and checked the results against IGoR. In a later analysis, hypergeometric tests were used to score TCR-TCR, TCR-HLA and TCR-CMV co-occurrence, with a repertoire-size bias correction applied to TCR pairs. In a later analysis, false discovery rates were estimated by permuting HLA or CMV assignments 20 times. A later analysis grouped co-occurring TCRs with DBSCAN, adding TCRdist sequence similarity when clustering within HLA-allele-positive subsets. Repertoires with fewer than 30,000 or more than 120,000 public chains were left out of co-occurrence clustering, as were about five repertoires with anomalous nucleotide sharing. What TCRdb holds here is the immuneACCESS table cut down to in-frame rearrangements. Part of the clones is not present; checked against another copy, under half of the missing clones reflect an unresolved V gene, and the others are unexplained. From that table come the V and J calls and clone size; the DNA was used to work out D and trimming. The sample table lists some 110,000 clones, 79% of them with a count of one. The ten top clones hold 2.5% to 3% of the sample.

The cohort consisted of 666 healthy bone marrow donors. All cohort members were sampled while nominally healthy, although unrecorded immune exposures were likely present. The donor tested CMV seropositive, placing the donor among the 289 seropositive members of the cohort. A peripheral blood sample was collected from each donor, and TCR beta sequencing was performed on peripheral blood mononuclear cells. The Qiagen DNeasy Blood Extraction Kit was used to extract genomic DNA from the blood cell samples. The CDR3 sequence holds 14 residues, the cysteine and phenylalanine included. Solely the CDR3 DNA is kept, with 42 bases framed from the first base. Reading the germline V gene (reference sequence) gives CDR1 SEHNR and CDR2 FQNEAQ. From V the trimming removes 2 bases and from J it removes 1 base, while the gene matches leave 1 base of the junction unaccounted for. This clone was observed a few times. Its specific antigen is unknown. No much larger clone exists at a distance of one base, and base qualities are not known. Other DNA sequences of this sample code for an identical CDR3.

This clonotype was sampled from a woman aged 18-35 years in good health and CMV-seropositive. The sequenced sample was PBMCs. The chain links TRBV7-9 with TRBJ1-1; TRBD1 agrees with 7 junctional bases. The base sequence is TGTGCCAGCAGCTTATCAGGGGGGAACACTGAAGCTTTCTTT. This yields the protein CASSLSGGNTEAFF.